One sample yielded the 19 T cell receptor beta chains listed below, sequenced in a study of blood T cell repertoires in COVID-19. Sequencing was performed with immunoSEQ multiplex PCR; in TCRdb, only in-frame clones are kept and a portion is missing. The table lists roughly 200,000 clones, around nine tenths of them singletons. Sequences were obtained from peripheral blood. These receptors originate from a man younger than 35 with active or convalescent COVID-19.

V gene TRBV19 combines with J gene TRBJ1-5; 7 bases are a match to TRBD1. The germline V gene encodes CDR1 LNHDA and CDR2 SQIVND (reference sequence). Germline trimming cut 5 bases from V and 2 bases from J; bases unmatched to any gene: 6. The CDR3 is 15 residues long. The CDR3 protein is CASSATGVGNQPQHF. The CDR3 nucleotides are TGTGCCAGTAGTGCCACAGGGGTGGGCAATCAGCCCCAGCATTTT.

The CDR3 sequence: CASSLATGGNYGYTF. Here the CDR3 DNA reads TGTGCCAGCAGCTTAGCTACAGGGGGTAACTATGGCTACACCTTC. The chain couples TRBV11-2 to TRBJ1-2, with 8 bases aligning to TRBD1. J gave up 1 base and V 1 base, and 2 bases lay outside the gene matches. Per the germline V gene, CDR1 is SGHAT and CDR2 is FQNNGV. This CDR3 has 15 residues. Filled out from reference TRBV11-2 and TRBJ1-2, the complete variable domain reads EAGVAQSPRYKIIEKRQSVAFWCNPISGHATLYWYQQILGQGPKLLIQFQNNGVVDDSQLPKDRFSAERLKGVDSTLKIQPAKLEDSAVYLCASSLATGGNYGYTFGSGTRLTVV.

The chain recombines TRBV5-4 with TRBJ2-3; unclear D gene. Germline V gene sequence: CDR1 SGHNT, CDR2 YYREEE (reference sequence). The germline V and J ends were trimmed by 0 bases and 6 bases, with 2 bases remaining between them. The CDR3 covers 11 residues. The CDR3 reads CASSLADTQYF. The DNA for the CDR3 is TGTGCCAGCAGCTTGGCGGATACGCAGTATTTT.

The chain uses TRBV5-4 and TRBJ2-5, with TRBD1 matching over 7 bases. The V gene's germline CDR1 is SGHNT and CDR2 YYREEE (reference sequence). CDR3 length: 13 amino acids. The trim removed 4 bases at V and 2 bases at J, leaving 2 bases unmatched. CDR3 nucleotide sequence: TGTGCCAGCAGCCTGGGACAGCAAGAGACCCAGTACTTC. Protein sequence: CASSLGQQETQYF.

The chain couples TRBV5-1 to TRBJ2-3; TRBD1 agrees at 10 bases. The CDR3 loop spans 16 amino acids. CDR1 and CDR2 (germline): SGHRS, YFSETQ. J was trimmed by 7 bases and V by 6 bases; bases with no gene match: 14. The CDR3 bases are TGCGCCAGCACCGGTACCGGGACAGGGGTTGTAAATACGCAGTATTTT. As protein: CASTGTGTGVVNTQYF.

The chain employs TRBV6-1 and TRBJ1-5; tentative D call: TRBD1 (6 bases). Germline V gene lookup returns CDR1 MNHNS and CDR2 SASEGT. The CDR3 loop spans 13 amino acids. V dropped 3 bases and J dropped 6 bases, with 9 bases sitting between them. The CDR3 reads CASSDRGFQPQHF. As DNA, the CDR3 is TGTGCCAGCAGTGACAGGGGATTTCAGCCCCAGCATTTT.

This chain connects TRBV5-6 to TRBJ1-2, with a tentative D call TRBD1 (5 bases). Germline loops: CDR1 SGHDT, CDR2 YYEEEE. This CDR3 spans 16 amino acids. Trimming removed 0 bases from V and 0 bases from J, with 12 bases in between. CDR3 nucleotides: TGTGCCAGCAGCTTGGAAGGGGCCCTAGCTAACTATGGCTACACCTTC. It translates to CASSLEGALANYGYTF. Using reference TRBV5-6 and TRBJ1-2 for the parts outside the CDR3, the full variable domain is DAGVTQSPTHLIKTRGQQVTLRCSPKSGHDTVSWYQQALGQGPQFIFQYYEEEERQRGNFPDRFSGHQFPNYSSELNVNALLLGDSALYLCASSLEGALANYGYTFGSGTRLTVV.

The J gene is TRBJ2-5, the V gene TRBV3-1 (or the pseudogene TRBV3-2); TRBD1 matches at 7 bases. Germline CDR1 LGHDT, CDR2 YNNKEL (reference sequence). CDR3 length: 13 amino acids. The junction had 5 bases not matched to a gene; V was cut back by 8 bases and J by 2 bases. The DNA for the CDR3 is TGTGCCAGCCGGCCAGGGGGACAAGAGACCCAGTACTTC. This codes for CASRPGGQETQYF.

The CDR3 reads CASRETPGVPFSGNTIYF. The CDR3 nucleotides read TGCGCCAGCAGGGAAACCCCAGGGGTTCCCTTCTCTGGAAACACCATATATTTT. The chain links TRBV10-1 to TRBJ1-3; weak D call: TRBD1 (6 bases). V was trimmed by 6 bases and J by 0 bases, leaving 21 bases between them. The CDR3 has 18 residues. The germline gives CDR1 WNHNN, CDR2 SYGVQD (reference sequence).

The rearrangement links TRBV29-1 to TRBJ2-5; 10 bases map to TRBD1. Germline CDR1 and CDR2: SQVTM and ANQGSEA. The CDR3 is 12 amino acids. Unmatched junction bases numbered 3, after V lost 6 bases and J lost 5 bases. CDR3 bases: TGCAGCGTGGGACAGGGGTACGAGACCCAGTACTTC. The encoded protein is CSVGQGYETQYF.

This chain connects TRBV7-8 to TRBJ2-5; a possible D gene is TRBD2 (5 bases). In germline, CDR1 is SGHVS, CDR2 FQNEAQ. The germline V and J ends were trimmed by 7 bases and 2 bases, with 14 bases remaining between them. The CDR3 loop spans 14 amino acids. In DNA form, the CDR3 reads TGTGCCAGCACTGAGGGTATCGGGCAAGAGACCCAGTACTTC. Its translation: CASTEGIGQETQYF. Full variable domain (rest looked up from reference TRBV7-8 and TRBJ2-5): GAGVSQSPRYKVAKRGQDVALRCDPISGHVSLFWYQQALGQGPEFLTYFQNEAQLDKSGLPSDRFFAERPEGSVSTLKIQRTQQEDSAVYLCASTEGIGQETQYFGPGTRLLVL.

V and J are TRBV3-1 (or the pseudogene TRBV3-2) and TRBJ1-3, with TRBD1 matching over 9 bases. The CDR3 length is 12 residues. J was trimmed by 8 bases and V by 4 bases; bases with no gene match: 0. The germline V gene has CDR1 LGHDT and CDR2 YNNKEL (reference sequence). The CDR3: CASSRDRDTIYF. The CDR3 DNA reads TGTGCCAGCAGCCGGGACAGGGACACCATATATTTT.

The V call is TRBV27, the J call TRBJ2-7; perhaps TRBD1 as D (6 bases). The V and J ends lost 6 bases and 11 bases respectively, with 23 bases between them. This CDR3 has 14 residues. Germline lookup yields CDR1 MNHEY and CDR2 SMNVEV (reference sequence). CDR3 region: CASRPGTPGSGEYF. CDR3 bases: TGTGCCAGCAGACCCGGGACACCTGGGTCCGGCGAGTACTTC.

The chain combines TRBV6-5 with TRBJ1-5; D is uncertain. In germline, CDR1 is MNHEY, CDR2 SVGAGI. The CDR3 consists of 13 residues. Trimming shortened V by 8 bases and J by 0 bases, and 8 bases separated the two germline ends. The CDR3 region is CASGPYSNQPQHF. The CDR3 DNA reads TGTGCCAGCGGCCCATATAGCAATCAGCCCCAGCATTTT.

V gene TRBV9 combines with J gene TRBJ2-5; D call uncertain. Trimming shortened V by 0 bases and J by 4 bases, and 10 bases separated the two germline ends. Germline CDR1 reads SGDLS; CDR2 reads YYNGEE. The CDR3 contains 14 residues. The CDR3 spells CASSVGLVVETQYF. CDR3 DNA sequence: TGTGCCAGCAGCGTAGGTTTGGTAGTAGAGACCCAGTACTTC.

The chain uses TRBV4-2 and TRBJ2-5, with D possibly matching TRBD2 (5 bases). Deletions cut 1 base from V and 5 bases from J, with 14 bases between. This CDR3 contains 15 residues. The germline CDR1 and CDR2 sequences are LGHNA and YNFKEQ. The CDR3 loop reads CASSQADSLVETQYF. The CDR3 DNA reads TGTGCCAGCAGCCAAGCGGACTCCCTCGTTGAGACCCAGTACTTC.

The chain is built from TRBV9 and TRBJ2-3, with a possible D match to TRBD1 (5 bases). The germline V gene has CDR1 SGDLS and CDR2 YYNGEE. This CDR3 has 14 residues. Trimming removed 3 bases at V and 2 bases at J, with 10 bases between. CDR3 nucleotides: TGTGCCAGCAGCGAAAGGGGCGTCACAGATACGCAGTATTTT. As protein: CASSERGVTDTQYF.

The rearrangement uses TRBV6-2 or TRBV6-3 and TRBJ2-5; a weak D match, TRBD2 (6 bases). The germline V and J ends were trimmed by 0 bases and 5 bases, with 13 bases remaining between them. Germline loops: CDR1 MNHEY, CDR2 SVGEGT. CDR3 length: 15 amino acids. The CDR3 loop reads CASSYSREWEETQYF. Here the CDR3 DNA reads TGTGCCAGCAGTTACTCACGGGAGTGGGAGGAGACCCAGTACTTC.

The rearrangement uses TRBV2 and TRBJ1-2; 7 bases are a match to TRBD1. The germline CDR1 and CDR2 sequences are SNHLY and FYNNEI. The length of the CDR3 is 14 residues. V trimming: 8 bases; J trimming: 2 bases; junction bases outside the gene matches: 8. CDR3 in DNA: TGTGCCAGCGGAAGACAGGGTGGAAACTATGGCTACACCTTC. Translation gives CASGRQGGNYGYTF.